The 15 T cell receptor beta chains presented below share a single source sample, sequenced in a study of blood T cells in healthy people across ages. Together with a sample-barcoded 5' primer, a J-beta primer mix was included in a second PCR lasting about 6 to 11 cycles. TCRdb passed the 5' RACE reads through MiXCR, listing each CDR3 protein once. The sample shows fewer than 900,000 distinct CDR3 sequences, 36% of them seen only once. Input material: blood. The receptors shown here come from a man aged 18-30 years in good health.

CDR3 DNA: TGCAGTGCTAGCGGGGGCTCCGGGGTGCGAGGGACCCAGTACTTC. This gives the protein CSASGGSGVRGTQYF. This sequence joins TRBV20-1 and TRBJ2-5; D assignment may be TRBD1 or TRBD2 (6 bases each). V was clipped by 3 bases and J by 7 bases, with 21 bases between them. The CDR3 covers 15 residues. In germline, CDR1 is DFQATT, CDR2 SNEGSKA (reference sequence).

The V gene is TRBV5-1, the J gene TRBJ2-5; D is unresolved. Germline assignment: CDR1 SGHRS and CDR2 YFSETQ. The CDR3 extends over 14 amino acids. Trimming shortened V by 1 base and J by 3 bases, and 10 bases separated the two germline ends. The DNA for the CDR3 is TGCGCCAGCAGCTTGATATTCGGTGAAGAGACCCAGTACTTC. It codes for CASSLIFGEETQYF.

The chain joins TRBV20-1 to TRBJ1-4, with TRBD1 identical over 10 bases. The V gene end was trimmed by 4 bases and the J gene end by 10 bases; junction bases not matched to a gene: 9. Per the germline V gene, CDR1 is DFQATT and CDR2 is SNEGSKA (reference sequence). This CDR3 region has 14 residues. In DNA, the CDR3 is TGCAGTGCTACTACCGGGACAGGGGTCGGAAAACTGTTTTTT. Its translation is CSATTGTGVGKLFF.

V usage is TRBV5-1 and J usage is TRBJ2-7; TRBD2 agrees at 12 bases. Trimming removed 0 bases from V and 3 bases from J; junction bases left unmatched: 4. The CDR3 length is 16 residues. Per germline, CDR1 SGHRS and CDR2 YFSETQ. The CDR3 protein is CASSLELAGGFYEQYF. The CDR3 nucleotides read TGCGCCAGCAGCTTGGAACTAGCGGGGGGATTCTACGAGCAGTACTTC.

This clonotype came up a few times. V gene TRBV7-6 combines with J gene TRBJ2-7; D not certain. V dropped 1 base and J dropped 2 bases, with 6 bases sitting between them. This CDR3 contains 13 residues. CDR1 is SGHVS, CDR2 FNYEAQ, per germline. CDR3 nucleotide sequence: TGTGCCAGCAGCTTAGAAGCCCCCTACGAGCAGTACTTC. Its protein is CASSLEAPYEQYF.

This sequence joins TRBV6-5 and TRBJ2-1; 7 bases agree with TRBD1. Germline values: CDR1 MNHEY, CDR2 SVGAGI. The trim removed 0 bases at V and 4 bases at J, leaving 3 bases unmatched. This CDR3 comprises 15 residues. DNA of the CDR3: TGTGCCAGCAGTTACTCGGGGGACAGTTACAATGAGCAGTTCTTC. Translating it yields CASSYSGDSYNEQFF.

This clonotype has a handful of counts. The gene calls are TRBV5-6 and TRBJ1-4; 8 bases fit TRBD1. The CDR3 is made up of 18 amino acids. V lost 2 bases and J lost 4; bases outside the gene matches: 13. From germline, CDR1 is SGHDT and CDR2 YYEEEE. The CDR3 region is CASSLSPRGQGLNEKLFF. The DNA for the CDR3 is TGTGCCAGCAGCTTATCTCCCCGCGGACAGGGCCTTAATGAAAAACTGTTTTTT. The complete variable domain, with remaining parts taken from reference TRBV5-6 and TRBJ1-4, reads DAGVTQSPTHLIKTRGQQVTLRCSPKSGHDTVSWYQQALGQGPQFIFQYYEEEERQRGNFPDRFSGHQFPNYSSELNVNALLLGDSALYLCASSLSPRGQGLNEKLFFGSGTQLSVL.

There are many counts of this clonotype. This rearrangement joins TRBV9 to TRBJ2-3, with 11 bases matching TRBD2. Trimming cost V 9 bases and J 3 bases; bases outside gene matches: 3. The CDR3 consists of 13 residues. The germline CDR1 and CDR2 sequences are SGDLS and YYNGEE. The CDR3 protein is CATGTSGTDTQYF. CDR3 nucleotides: TGTGCCACCGGGACTAGCGGAACAGATACGCAGTATTTT. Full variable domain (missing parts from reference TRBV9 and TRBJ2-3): DSGVTQTPKHLITATGQRVTLRCSPRSGDLSVYWYQQSLDQGLQFLIQYYNGEERAKGNILERFSAQQFPDLHSELNLSSLELGDSALYFCATGTSGTDTQYFGPGTRLTVL.

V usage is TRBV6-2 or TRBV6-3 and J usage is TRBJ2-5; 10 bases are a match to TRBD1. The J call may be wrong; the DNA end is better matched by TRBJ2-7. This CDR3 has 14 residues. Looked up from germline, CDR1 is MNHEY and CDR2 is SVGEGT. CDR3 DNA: TGTGCCAGCAGAGGACAGGGGGACGGCAGCGAGCAGTACTTC. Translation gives CASRGQGDGSEQYF.

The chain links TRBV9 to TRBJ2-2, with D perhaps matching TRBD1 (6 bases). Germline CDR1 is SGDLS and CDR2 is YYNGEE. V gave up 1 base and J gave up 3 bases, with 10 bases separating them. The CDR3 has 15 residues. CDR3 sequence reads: CASSVNRADTGELFF. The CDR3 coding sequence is TGTGCCAGCAGCGTAAACAGGGCCGACACCGGGGAGCTGTTTTTT.

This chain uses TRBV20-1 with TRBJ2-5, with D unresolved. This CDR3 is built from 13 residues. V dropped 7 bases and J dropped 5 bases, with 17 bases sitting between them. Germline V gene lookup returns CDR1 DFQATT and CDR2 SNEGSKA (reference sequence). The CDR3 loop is CSGARSPEETQYF. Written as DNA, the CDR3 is TGCAGTGGGGCGAGGTCCCCGGAGGAGACCCAGTACTTC.

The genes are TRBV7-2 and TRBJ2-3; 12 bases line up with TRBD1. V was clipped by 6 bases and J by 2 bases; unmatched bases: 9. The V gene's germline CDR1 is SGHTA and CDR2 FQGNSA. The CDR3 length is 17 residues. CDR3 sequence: CASRGTGGPLVTDTQYF. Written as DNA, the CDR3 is TGTGCCAGCAGGGGGACAGGGGGCCCACTAGTCACAGATACGCAGTATTTT.

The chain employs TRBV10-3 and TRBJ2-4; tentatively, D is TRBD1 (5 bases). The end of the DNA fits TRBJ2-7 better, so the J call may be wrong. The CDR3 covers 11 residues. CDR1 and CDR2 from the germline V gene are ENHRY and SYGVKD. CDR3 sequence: CAIKFDSEQYF. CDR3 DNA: TGTGCCATCAAATTTGACAGCGAGCAGTACTTC.

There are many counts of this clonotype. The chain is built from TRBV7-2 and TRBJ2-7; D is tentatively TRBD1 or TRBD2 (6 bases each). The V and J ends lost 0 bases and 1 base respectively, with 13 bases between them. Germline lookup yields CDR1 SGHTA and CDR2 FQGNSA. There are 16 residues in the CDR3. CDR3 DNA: TGTGCCAGCAGCTTAGCGGGGGGCGCCTTTTCCTACGAGCAGTACTTC. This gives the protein CASSLAGGAFSYEQYF.

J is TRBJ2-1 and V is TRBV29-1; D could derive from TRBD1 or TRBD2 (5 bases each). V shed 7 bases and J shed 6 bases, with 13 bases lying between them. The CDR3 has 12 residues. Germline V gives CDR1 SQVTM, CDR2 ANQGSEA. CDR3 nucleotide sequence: TGCAGCGGGGGCGAGGGGCGCAATGAGCAGTTCTTC. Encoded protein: CSGGEGRNEQFF.